One sample yielded the 15 T cell receptor beta chains listed below, sequenced in a study of blood T cells in healthy people across ages. A J-beta primer mix and a sample-barcoded 5' primer were used in a second PCR of about 7 to 12 cycles. TCRdb fed the 5' RACE reads into MiXCR, producing one record per CDR3 protein. The sample holds roughly 1,800,000 distinct CDR3 sequences, about 50% seen once. The sample taken for sequencing was blood. These receptors all stem from a woman in her thirties or forties in good health.

On this clonotype: An end of the junction differs from the germline gene, which may be a read error. The rearrangement links TRBV7-7 to TRBJ2-6, with 7 bases matching TRBD1. The CDR3 is 20 amino acids. CDR1 SSHAT and CDR2 FNYEAQ come from the germline V gene (reference sequence). The CDR3 reads CASSNRRRDRVDSGANVLTF. The CDR3 bases are TGTGCTAGCAGCAACCGACGCCGGGACAGAGTAGACTCTGGGGCCAACGTCCTGACTTTC. Using reference TRBV7-7 and TRBJ2-6 for the parts outside the CDR3, the full variable domain is GAGVSQSPRYKVTKRGQDVTLRCDPISSHATLYWYQQALGQGPEFLTYFNYEAQPDKSGLPSDRFSAERPEGSISTLTIQRTEQRDSAMYRCASSNRRRDRVDSGANVLTFGAGSRLTVL.

This clonotype was seen just once. V is TRBV6-1 and J is TRBJ1-6, with 7 bases identical to TRBD1. Unmatched junction bases numbered 3, after V lost 3 bases and J lost 10 bases. The CDR3 loop spans 13 amino acids. Germline V lookup: CDR1 MNHNS, CDR2 SASEGT. The CDR3 region is CASSDRGISPLHF. Written as DNA, the CDR3 is TGTGCCAGCAGTGACAGGGGGATCTCACCCCTCCACTTT.

This clonotype was seen a handful of times. The V gene is TRBV5-6, the J gene TRBJ1-5, with TRBD1 matching 7 bases. Germline CDR1 and CDR2: SGHDT and YYEEEE. This CDR3 comprises 16 residues. V shed 0 bases and J 1 base; nucleotides not matched to a gene: 4. This CDR3 reads CASSLEGAGSNQPQHF. The CDR3 DNA reads as TGTGCCAGCAGCTTGGAGGGGGCTGGAAGCAATCAGCCCCAGCATTTT.

This clonotype was seen a few times. The chain carries TRBV7-2 and TRBJ2-1, with 13 bases lining up with TRBD2. The V segment lost 6 bases and the J segment 1 base; nucleotides outside the gene matches: 9. Germline assignment: CDR1 SGHTA and CDR2 FQGNSA. The CDR3 loop spans 18 amino acids. Written as DNA, the CDR3 is TGTGCCAGCAGGTACACTAGCGGGGGGGCCCGATCCTACAATGAGCAGTTCTTC. Protein: CASRYTSGGARSYNEQFF.

The gene calls are TRBV10-3 and TRBJ2-7; 7 positions match TRBD1. CDR1 and CDR2 (germline): ENHRY, SYGVKD. V shed 10 bases and J 2 bases; nucleotides not matched to a gene: 11. The CDR3 is 14 amino acids. The DNA for the CDR3 is TGTGCCAGCAATCAAGACAGGGTGACCTACGAGCAGTACTTC. Translated: CASNQDRVTYEQYF.

The V gene is TRBV27, the J gene TRBJ2-3; D gene uncertain. Germline V gene data show CDR1 as MNHEY and CDR2 as SMNVEV (reference sequence). This CDR3 region has 13 residues. V was shortened by 8 bases and J by 3 bases, with 12 bases between the two germline ends. The CDR3 region is CASRRVETDTQYF. DNA for the CDR3: TGTGCCAGCCGAAGGGTAGAGACAGATACGCAGTATTTT.

The chain links TRBV4-3 to TRBJ2-1; 7 bases fit TRBD1. The end of the DNA is better explained by TRBJ2-7, so the J call may be wrong. The germline CDR1 and CDR2 sequences are LGHNA and YSLEER. The CDR3 totals 16 residues. The CDR3 protein is CASNQDRLSSYNEQYF. CDR3 DNA sequence: TGCGCCAGCAACCAGGACAGGTTGAGCTCCTACAATGAGCAGTACTTC.

The V gene is TRBV4-3, the J gene TRBJ2-3, with D hard to call. The CDR3 length is 12 residues. V was trimmed by 3 bases and J by 7 bases, leaving 8 bases between them. Germline V CDR1 and CDR2: LGHNA, YSLEER. DNA of the CDR3: TGCGCCAGCAGCCACGATGCTAATACGCAGTATTTT. Translating it yields CASSHDANTQYF.

The chain is built from TRBV6-2 or TRBV6-3 and TRBJ2-7, with unresolved D. V lost 0 bases, J lost 10 bases, and 10 bases lay in between. Per the germline V gene, CDR1 is MNHEY and CDR2 is SVGEGT. The CDR3 has 12 amino acids. The CDR3 DNA reads TGTGCCAGCAGTTACTCGCAGGCAACCCAGTACTTC. It is translated as CASSYSQATQYF.

This rearrangement joins TRBV6-5 to TRBJ2-6; a possible D gene is TRBD1 (5 bases). Germline CDR1 is MNHEY and CDR2 is SVGAGI. V lost 6 bases and J 0 bases, leaving 9 bases between the germline ends. The CDR3 runs to 15 residues. CDR3 sequence (DNA): TGTGCCAGCAGAGGGGTTAGCTCTGGGGCCAACGTCCTGACTTTC. It translates to CASRGVSSGANVLTF.

V is TRBV28 and J is TRBJ1-5; no definite D call. Germline V gene sequence: CDR1 MDHEN, CDR2 SYDVKM. V lost 6 bases, J lost 5 bases, and 14 bases lay in between. There are 14 residues in the CDR3. The CDR3 spells CASRLEVRYQPQHF. The DNA of the CDR3 is TGTGCCAGCAGGTTGGAGGTGAGATATCAGCCCCAGCATTTT.

V usage is TRBV9 and J usage is TRBJ2-1, with TRBD1 identical over 11 bases. CDR1 and CDR2 from the germline V gene are SGDLS and YYNGEE. V was pared by 1 base and J by 13 bases, with 10 bases of the junction left unmatched. This CDR3 has 15 amino acids. CDR3 nucleotides: TGTGCCAGCAGCGTAACCGGGGGACAGGGGGAGACCCAGTTCTTC. This gives the protein CASSVTGGQGETQFF.

This chain uses TRBV5-1 with TRBJ2-1; D is perhaps TRBD1 or TRBD2 (5 bases each). V was pared by 6 bases and J by 11 bases, with 12 bases between. The CDR3 is 11 residues long. CDR1 is SGHRS and CDR2 is YFSETQ in the germline V gene. CDR3 DNA sequence: TGCGCCAGCACGAATGAGGGGAAGCAGTTCTTC. As protein: CASTNEGKQFF.

Only one count was recorded for this clonotype. This chain connects TRBV11-1 to TRBJ1-5; no clear D gene. Trimming took 5 bases from V and 8 from J, leaving 13 bases between them. Germline-derived CDR1 and CDR2 are SGHAT and FQDESV (reference sequence). This CDR3 region has 13 residues. CDR3 sequence: CASSLGEGEPQHF. The CDR3 DNA reads as TGTGCCAGCAGCCTAGGAGAGGGAGAGCCCCAGCATTTT.

V usage is TRBV7-9 and J usage is TRBJ2-3; D not resolved. The V gene lost 4 bases and the J gene lost 6 bases, with 17 bases spanning the gap. There are 15 residues in the CDR3. Germline CDR1 reads SEHNR; CDR2 reads FQNEAQ (reference sequence). CDR3 sequence reads: CASSSDARTTDTQYF. The CDR3 DNA sequence: TGTGCCAGCAGCTCAGATGCTAGAACCACGGATACGCAGTATTTT.